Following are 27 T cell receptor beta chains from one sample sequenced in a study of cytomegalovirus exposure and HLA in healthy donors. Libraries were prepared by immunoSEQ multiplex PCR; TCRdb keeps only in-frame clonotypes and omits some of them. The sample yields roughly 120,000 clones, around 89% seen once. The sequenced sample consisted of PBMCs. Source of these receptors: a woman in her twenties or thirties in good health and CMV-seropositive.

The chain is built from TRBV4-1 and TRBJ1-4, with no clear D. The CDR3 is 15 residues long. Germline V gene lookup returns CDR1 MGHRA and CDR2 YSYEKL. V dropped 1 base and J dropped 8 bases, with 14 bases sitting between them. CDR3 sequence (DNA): TGCGCCAGCAGCCAAGGGAGGGTGGTAGGAGAAAAACTGTTTTTT. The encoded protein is CASSQGRVVGEKLFF.

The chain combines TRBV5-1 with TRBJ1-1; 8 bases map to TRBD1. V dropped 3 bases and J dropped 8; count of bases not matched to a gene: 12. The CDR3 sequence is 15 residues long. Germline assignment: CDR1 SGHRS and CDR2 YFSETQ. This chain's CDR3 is CASSSGQGSRGEAFF. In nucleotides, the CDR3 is TGCGCCAGCAGCTCAGGACAGGGTTCCAGGGGGGAAGCTTTCTTT. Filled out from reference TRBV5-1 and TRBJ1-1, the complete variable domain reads KAGVTQTPRYLIKTRGQQVTLSCSPISGHRSVSWYQQTPGQGLQFLFEYFSETQRNKGNFPGRFSGRQFSNSRSEMNVSTLELGDSALYLCASSSGQGSRGEAFFGQGTRLTVV.

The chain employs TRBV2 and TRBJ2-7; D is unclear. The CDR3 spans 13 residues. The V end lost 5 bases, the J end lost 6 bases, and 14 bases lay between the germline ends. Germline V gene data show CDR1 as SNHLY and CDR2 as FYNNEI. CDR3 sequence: CASSSENVGEQYF. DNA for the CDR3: TGTGCCAGCAGTTCCGAAAATGTCGGCGAGCAGTACTTC.

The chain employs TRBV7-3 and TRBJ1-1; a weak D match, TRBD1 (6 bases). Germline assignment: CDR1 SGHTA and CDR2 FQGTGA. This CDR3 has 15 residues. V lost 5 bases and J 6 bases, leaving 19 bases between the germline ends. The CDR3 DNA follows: TGTGCCAGCAGCCTGAAAGGGGGTAGGGGATCTGAAGCTTTCTTT. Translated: CASSLKGGRGSEAFF.

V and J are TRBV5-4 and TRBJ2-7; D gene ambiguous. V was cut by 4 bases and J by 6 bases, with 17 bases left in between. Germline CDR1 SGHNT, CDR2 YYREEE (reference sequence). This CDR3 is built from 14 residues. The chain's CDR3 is CASSPDTVLTEQYF. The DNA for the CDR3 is TGTGCCAGCAGCCCTGACACGGTCCTAACCGAGCAGTACTTC.

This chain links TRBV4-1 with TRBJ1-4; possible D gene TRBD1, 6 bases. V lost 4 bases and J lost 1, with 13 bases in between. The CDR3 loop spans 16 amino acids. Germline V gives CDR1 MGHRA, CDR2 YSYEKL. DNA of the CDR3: TGCGCCAGCAGCCTTCGGGGGGCAGGAACTAATGAAAAACTGTTTTTT. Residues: CASSLRGAGTNEKLFF.

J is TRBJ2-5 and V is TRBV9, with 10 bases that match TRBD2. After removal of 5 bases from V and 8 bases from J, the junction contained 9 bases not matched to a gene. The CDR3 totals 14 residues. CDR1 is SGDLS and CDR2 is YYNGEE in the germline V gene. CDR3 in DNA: TGTGCCAGCAGTGAGACTAGCGGGCTGCAAACCCAGTACTTC. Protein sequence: CASSETSGLQTQYF.

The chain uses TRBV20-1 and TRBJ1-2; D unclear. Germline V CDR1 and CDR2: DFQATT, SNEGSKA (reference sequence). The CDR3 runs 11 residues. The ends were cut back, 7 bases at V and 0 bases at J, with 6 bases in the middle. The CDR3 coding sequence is TGCAGTGTCGACACTAACTATGGCTACACCTTC. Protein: CSVDTNYGYTF.

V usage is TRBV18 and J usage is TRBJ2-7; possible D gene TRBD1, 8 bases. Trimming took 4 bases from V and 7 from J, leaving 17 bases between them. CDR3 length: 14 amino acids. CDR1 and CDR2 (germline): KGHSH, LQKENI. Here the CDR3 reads CASSRTRTGLEQYF. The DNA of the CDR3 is TGTGCCAGCTCACGGACTAGGACAGGGCTGGAGCAGTACTTC. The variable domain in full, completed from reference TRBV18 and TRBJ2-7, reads NAGVMQNPRHLVRRRGQEARLRCSPMKGHSHVYWYRQLPEEGLKFMVYLQKENIIDESGMPKERFSAEFPKEGPSILRIQQVVRGDSAAYFCASSRTRTGLEQYFGPGTRLTVT.

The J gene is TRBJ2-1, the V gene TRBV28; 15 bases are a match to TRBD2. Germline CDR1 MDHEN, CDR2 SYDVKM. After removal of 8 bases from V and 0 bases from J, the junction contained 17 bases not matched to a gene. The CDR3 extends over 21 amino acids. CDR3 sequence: CASPRGTGTSGRRSSYNEQFF. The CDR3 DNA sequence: TGTGCCAGCCCCAGGGGGACCGGGACTAGCGGGAGGAGGTCCTCCTACAATGAGCAGTTCTTC.

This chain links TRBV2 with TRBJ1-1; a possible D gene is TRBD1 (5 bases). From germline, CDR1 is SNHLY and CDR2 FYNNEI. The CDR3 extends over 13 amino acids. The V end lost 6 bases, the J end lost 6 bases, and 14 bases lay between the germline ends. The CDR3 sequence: CASSNVGVSEAFF. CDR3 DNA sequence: TGTGCCAGCAGCAACGTAGGGGTATCTGAAGCTTTCTTT.

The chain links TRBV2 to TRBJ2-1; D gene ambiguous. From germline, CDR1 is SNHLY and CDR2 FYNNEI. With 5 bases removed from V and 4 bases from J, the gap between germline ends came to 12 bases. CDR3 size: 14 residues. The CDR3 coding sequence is TGTGCCAGCAGTAGAACGACACTTTACAATGAGCAGTTCTTC. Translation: CASSRTTLYNEQFF.

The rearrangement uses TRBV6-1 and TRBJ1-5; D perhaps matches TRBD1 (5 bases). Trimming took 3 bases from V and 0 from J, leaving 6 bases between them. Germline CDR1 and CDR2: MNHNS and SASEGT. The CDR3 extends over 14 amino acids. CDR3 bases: TGTGCCAGCAGTGACAGGGATAGCAATCAGCCCCAGCATTTT. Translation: CASSDRDSNQPQHF.

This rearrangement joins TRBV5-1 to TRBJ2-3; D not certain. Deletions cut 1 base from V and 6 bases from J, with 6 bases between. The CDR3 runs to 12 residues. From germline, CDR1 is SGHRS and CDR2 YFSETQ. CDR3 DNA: TGCGCCAGCAGCTTGTCCGGGGATACGCAGTATTTT. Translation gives CASSLSGDTQYF.

In DNA, the CDR3 is TGTGCCAGCAGCCAGCTAGCGGGACGCGCAGCCGCCACAGATACGCAGTATTTT. It codes for CASSQLAGRAAATDTQYF. V and J are TRBV4-2 and TRBJ2-3; 9 bases are shared with TRBD2. The germline V gene encodes CDR1 LGHNA and CDR2 YNFKEQ. Trimming removed 3 bases from V and 2 bases from J; junction bases left unmatched: 12. The CDR3 consists of 18 residues.

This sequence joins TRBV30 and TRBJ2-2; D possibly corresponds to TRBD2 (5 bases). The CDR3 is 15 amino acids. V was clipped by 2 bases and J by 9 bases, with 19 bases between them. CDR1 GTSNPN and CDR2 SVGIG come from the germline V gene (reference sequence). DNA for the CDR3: TGTGCCTGGAGTCCCCCCGGGAATGTGAGGTGGGAGCTGTTTTTT. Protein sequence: CAWSPPGNVRWELFF.

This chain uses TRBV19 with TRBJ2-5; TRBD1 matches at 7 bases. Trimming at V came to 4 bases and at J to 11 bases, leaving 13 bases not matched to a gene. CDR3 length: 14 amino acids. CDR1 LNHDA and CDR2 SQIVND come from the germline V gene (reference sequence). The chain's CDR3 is CASSTTGANGVQYF. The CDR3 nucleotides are TGTGCCAGTAGTACTACAGGGGCAAACGGGGTACAGTACTTC.

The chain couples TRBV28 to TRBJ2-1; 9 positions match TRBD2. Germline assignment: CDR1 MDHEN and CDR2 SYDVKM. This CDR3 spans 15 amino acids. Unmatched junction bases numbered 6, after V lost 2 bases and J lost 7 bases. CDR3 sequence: CASSLGGGAWNEQFF. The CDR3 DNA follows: TGTGCCAGCAGTTTAGGCGGGGGGGCCTGGAATGAGCAGTTCTTC.

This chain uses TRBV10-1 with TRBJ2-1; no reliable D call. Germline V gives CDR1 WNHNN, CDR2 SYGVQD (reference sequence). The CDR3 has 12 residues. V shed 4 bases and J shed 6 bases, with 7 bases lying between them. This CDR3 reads CASSVEINEQFF. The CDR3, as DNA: TGCGCCAGCAGTGTTGAGATCAATGAGCAGTTCTTC.

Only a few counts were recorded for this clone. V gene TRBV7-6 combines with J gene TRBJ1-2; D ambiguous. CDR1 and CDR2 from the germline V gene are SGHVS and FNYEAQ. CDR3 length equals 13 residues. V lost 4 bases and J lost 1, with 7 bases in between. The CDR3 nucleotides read TGTGCCAGCAGCTATTCAGTTAACTATGGCTACACCTTC. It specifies CASSYSVNYGYTF. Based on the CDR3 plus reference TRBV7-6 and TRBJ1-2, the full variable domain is GAGVSQSPRYKVTKRGQDVALRCDPISGHVSLYWYRQALGQGPEFLTYFNYEAQQDKSGLPNDRFSAERPEGSISTLTIQRTEQRDSAMYRCASSYSVNYGYTFGSGTRLTVV.

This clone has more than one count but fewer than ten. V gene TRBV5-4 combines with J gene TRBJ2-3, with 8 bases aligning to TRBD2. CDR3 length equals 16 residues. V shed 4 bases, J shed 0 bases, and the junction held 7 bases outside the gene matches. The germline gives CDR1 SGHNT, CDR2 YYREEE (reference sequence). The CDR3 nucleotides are TGTGCCAGCAGCCCGGGGGGGACTCATAGCACAGATACGCAGTATTTT. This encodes CASSPGGTHSTDTQYF.

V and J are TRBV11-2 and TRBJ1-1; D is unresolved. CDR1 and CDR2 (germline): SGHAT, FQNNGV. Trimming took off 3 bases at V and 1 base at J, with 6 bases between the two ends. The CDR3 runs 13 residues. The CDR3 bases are TGTGCCAGCAGCTTCGGTTGGAACACTGAAGCTTTCTTT. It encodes CASSFGWNTEAFF.

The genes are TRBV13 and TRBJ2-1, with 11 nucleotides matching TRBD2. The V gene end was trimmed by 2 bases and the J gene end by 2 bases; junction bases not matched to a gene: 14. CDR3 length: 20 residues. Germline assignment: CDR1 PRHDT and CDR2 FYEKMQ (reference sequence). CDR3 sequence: CASSLMGKLAGDPPYNEQFF. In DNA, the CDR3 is TGTGCCAGCAGCTTAATGGGGAAACTAGCGGGGGACCCTCCCTACAATGAGCAGTTCTTC.

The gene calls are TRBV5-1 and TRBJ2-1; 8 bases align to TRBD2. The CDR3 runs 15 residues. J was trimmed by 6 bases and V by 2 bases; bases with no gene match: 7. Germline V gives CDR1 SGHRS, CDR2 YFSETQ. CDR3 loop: CASSFSGLGSNEQFF. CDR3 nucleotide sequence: TGCGCCAGCAGCTTTTCGGGACTAGGCTCCAATGAGCAGTTCTTC. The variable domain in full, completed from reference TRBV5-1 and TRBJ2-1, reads KAGVTQTPRYLIKTRGQQVTLSCSPISGHRSVSWYQQTPGQGLQFLFEYFSETQRNKGNFPGRFSGRQFSNSRSEMNVSTLELGDSALYLCASSFSGLGSNEQFFGPGTRLTVL.

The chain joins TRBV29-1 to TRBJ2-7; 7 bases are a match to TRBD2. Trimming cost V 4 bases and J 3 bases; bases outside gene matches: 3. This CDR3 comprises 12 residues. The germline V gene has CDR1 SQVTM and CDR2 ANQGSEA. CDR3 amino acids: CSVVIAGYEQYF. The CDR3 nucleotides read TGCAGCGTTGTAATAGCGGGCTACGAGCAGTACTTC.

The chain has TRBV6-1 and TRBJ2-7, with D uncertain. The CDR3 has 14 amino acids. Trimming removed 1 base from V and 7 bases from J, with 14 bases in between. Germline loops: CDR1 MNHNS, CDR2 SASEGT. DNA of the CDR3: TGTGCCAGCAGTGAAGTGTTAGAGGTTGGTGAGCAGTACTTC. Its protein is CASSEVLEVGEQYF.

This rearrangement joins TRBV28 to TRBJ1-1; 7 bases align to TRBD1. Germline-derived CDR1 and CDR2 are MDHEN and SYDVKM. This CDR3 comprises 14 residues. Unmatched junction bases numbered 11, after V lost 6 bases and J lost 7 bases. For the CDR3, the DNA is TGTGCCAGCAGCCCTCGACAGGGTCTATATGAAGCTTTCTTT. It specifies CASSPRQGLYEAFF.